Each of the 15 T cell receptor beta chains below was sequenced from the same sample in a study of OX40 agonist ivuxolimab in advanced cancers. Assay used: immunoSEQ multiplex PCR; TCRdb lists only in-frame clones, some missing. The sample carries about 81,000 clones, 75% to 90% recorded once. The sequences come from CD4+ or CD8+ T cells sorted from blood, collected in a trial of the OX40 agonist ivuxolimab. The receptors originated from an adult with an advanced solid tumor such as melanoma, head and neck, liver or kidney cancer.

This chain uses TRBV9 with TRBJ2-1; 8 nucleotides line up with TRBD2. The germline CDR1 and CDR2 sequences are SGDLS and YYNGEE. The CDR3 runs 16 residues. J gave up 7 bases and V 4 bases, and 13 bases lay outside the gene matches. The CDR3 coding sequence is TGTGCCAGCAGCCCTGGGTCCGGGAGGGCCTGGAATGAGCAGTTCTTC. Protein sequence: CASSPGSGRAWNEQFF.

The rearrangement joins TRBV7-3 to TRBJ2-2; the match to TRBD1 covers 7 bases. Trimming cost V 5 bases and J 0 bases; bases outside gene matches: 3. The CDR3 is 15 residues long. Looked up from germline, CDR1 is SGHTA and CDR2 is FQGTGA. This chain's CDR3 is CASSNRGTNTGELFF. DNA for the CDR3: TGTGCCAGCAGCAACAGGGGTACGAACACCGGGGAGCTGTTTTTT. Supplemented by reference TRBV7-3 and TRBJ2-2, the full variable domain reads GAGVSQTPSNKVTEKGKYVELRCDPISGHTALYWYRQSLGQGPEFLIYFQGTGAADDSGLPNDRFFAVRPEGSVSTLKIQRTERGDSAVYLCASSNRGTNTGELFFGEGSRLTVL.

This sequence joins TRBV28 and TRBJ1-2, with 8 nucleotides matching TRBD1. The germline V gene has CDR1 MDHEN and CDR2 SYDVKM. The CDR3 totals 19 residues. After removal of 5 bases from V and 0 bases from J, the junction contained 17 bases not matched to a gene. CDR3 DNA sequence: TGTGCCAGCAGTACTCAAACCGGGACAGGTAGCGCGTCTAACTATGGCTACACCTTC. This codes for CASSTQTGTGSASNYGYTF.

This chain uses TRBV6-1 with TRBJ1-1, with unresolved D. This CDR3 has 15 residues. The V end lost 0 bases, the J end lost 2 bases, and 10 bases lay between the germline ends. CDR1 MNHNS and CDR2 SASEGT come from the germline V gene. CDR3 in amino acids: CASSEASRPNTEAFF. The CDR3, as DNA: TGTGCCAGCAGTGAAGCGTCCAGGCCAAACACTGAAGCTTTCTTT.

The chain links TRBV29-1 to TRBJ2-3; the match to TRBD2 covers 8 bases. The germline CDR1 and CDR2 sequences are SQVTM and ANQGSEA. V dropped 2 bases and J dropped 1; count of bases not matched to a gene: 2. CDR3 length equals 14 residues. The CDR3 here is CSVEPGGGTDTQYF. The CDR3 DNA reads TGCAGCGTTGAACCCGGGGGGGGCACAGATACGCAGTATTTT.

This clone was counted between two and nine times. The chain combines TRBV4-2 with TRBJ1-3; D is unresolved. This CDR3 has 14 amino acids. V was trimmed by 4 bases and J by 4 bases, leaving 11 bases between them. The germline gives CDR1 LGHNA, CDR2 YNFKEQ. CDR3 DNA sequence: TGTGCCAGCAGCCGGGATCTTCTCGGAAACACCATATATTTT. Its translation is CASSRDLLGNTIYF.

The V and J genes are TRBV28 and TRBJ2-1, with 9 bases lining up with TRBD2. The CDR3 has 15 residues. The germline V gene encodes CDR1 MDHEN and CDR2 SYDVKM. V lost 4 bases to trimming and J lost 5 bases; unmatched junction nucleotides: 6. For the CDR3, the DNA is TGTGCCAGCAGTTCCGGAGGACTAGCGAACAATGAGCAGTTCTTC. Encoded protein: CASSSGGLANNEQFF.

As DNA, the CDR3 is TGTGCCAGCAGCCGAAGGCTTGGGGCCGGGTCAGATACGCAGTATTTT. This gives the protein CASSRRLGAGSDTQYF. This rearrangement joins TRBV7-9 to TRBJ2-3, with a weak D call TRBD1 (5 bases). CDR1 SEHNR and CDR2 FQNEAQ come from the germline V gene (reference sequence). The CDR3 loop spans 16 amino acids. Trimming stripped 5 bases from V and 4 bases from J, with 19 bases between.

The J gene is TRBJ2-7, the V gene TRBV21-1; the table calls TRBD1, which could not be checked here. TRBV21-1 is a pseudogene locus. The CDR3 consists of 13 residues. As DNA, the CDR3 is TGTGCCAGCCCGGGACAGGATGACTACGAGCAGTACGTC. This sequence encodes CASPGQDDYEQYV.

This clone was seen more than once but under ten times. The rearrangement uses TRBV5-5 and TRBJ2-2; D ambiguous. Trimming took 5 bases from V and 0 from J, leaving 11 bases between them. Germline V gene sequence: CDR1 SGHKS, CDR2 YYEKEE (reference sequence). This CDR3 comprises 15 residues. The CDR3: CASRVISTNTGELFF. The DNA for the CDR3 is TGTGCCAGCAGGGTGATAAGCACGAACACCGGGGAGCTGTTTTTT.

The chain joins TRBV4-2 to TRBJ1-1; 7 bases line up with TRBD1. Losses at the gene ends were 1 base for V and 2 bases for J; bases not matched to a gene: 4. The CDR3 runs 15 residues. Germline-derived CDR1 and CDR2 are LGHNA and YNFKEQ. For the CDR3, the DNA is TGTGCCAGCAGCCAAGGTGGGACAGCCAACACTGAAGCTTTCTTT. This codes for CASSQGGTANTEAFF.

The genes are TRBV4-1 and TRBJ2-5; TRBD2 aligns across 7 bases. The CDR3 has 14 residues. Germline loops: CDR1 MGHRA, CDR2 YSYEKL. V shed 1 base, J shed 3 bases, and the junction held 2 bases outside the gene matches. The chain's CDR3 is CASSQAGGKETQYF. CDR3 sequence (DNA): TGCGCCAGCAGCCAAGCGGGGGGAAAAGAGACCCAGTACTTC.

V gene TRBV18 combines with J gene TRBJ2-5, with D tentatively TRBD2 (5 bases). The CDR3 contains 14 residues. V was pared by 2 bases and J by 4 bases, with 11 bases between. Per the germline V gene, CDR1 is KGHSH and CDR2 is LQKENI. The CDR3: CASSPEGSGETQYF. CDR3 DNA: TGTGCCAGCTCACCAGAGGGTTCGGGAGAGACCCAGTACTTC.

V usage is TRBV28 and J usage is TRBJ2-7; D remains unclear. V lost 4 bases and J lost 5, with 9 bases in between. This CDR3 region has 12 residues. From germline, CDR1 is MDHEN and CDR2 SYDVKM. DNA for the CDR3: TGTGCCAGCAGTTCCGGGCTTAACGAGCAGTACGTC. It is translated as CASSSGLNEQYV.

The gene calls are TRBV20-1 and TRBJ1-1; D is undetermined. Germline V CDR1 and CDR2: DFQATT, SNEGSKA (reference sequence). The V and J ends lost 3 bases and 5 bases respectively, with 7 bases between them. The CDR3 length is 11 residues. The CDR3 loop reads CSASRETEAFF. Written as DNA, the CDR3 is TGCAGTGCTAGTAGGGAAACTGAAGCTTTCTTT.